The next 9 T cell receptor beta chains were all read from a single sample in a study of T cells after yellow fever vaccination (dated by TCRdb to the late 2010s). Library preparation used 5' RACE. Sequencing instrument: Illumina HiSeq 2500. TCRdb cleaned the public reads at Q25 with fastp, built clones with MiXCR and kept in-frame beta chains. Rows are unified per CDR3 protein, each entry keeping the most common DNA and genes. In all, the sample holds approximately 300,000 distinct CDR3 sequences, and 6.8% of those were seen once. The ten largest clones represent roughly a sixth of the sample. Interpreted using the paper, the treatment or condition label stands for: live attenuated yellow fever vaccine strain. Here the sequenced sample was PBMCs, taken roughly 46 days after the first yellow fever vaccination. The receptor source for this set is a man aged 18 to 30 who received the YFV17D yellow fever vaccine.

The table lists this clonotype with many counts. The chain couples TRBV12-3 or TRBV12-4 to TRBJ2-1, with 7 bases that match TRBD1. The CDR3 has 15 residues. The V gene end was trimmed by 6 bases and the J gene end by 2 bases; junction bases not matched to a gene: 7. CDR3 bases: TGTGCCAGCAGCTATGACAGGGTTGCCTACAATGAGCAGTTCTTC. This encodes CASSYDRVAYNEQFF.

A few counts support this clonotype. The V and J genes are TRBV18 and TRBJ2-3; D is possibly TRBD1 (7 bases). V gave up 1 base and J gave up 7 bases, with 18 bases separating them. This CDR3 region has 16 residues. CDR1 is KGHSH and CDR2 is LQKENI in the germline V gene. CDR3 DNA: TGTGCCAGCTCACCACTGACAGGGACGGGGAGGAATACGCAGTATTTT. This translates into CASSPLTGTGRNTQYF.

The chain has TRBV12-3 or TRBV12-4 and TRBJ2-5; 8 nucleotides line up with TRBD2. V was clipped by 6 bases and J by 4 bases; unmatched bases: 7. The length of the CDR3 is 14 residues. The CDR3, as DNA: TGTGCCAGCAGAATCCCGGGACTAGGAGAGACCCAGTACTTC. Its translation: CASRIPGLGETQYF.

The rearrangement joins TRBV6-1 to TRBJ1-2; D call uncertain. CDR1 MNHNS and CDR2 SASEGT come from the germline V gene. This CDR3 spans 14 amino acids. Trimming removed 6 bases from V and 2 bases from J, with 13 bases in between. The CDR3 sequence is CASRWSGGNYGYTF. Here the CDR3 DNA reads TGTGCCAGCAGGTGGTCCGGAGGCAACTATGGCTACACCTTC.

The sample holds a few counts of this clonotype. The CDR3 sequence: CASSRQGTYNEQFF. Written as DNA, the CDR3 is TGTGCCAGCAGCCGACAGGGAACCTACAATGAGCAGTTCTTC. The V call is TRBV7-2, the J call TRBJ2-1; 7 positions match TRBD1. Germline V CDR1 and CDR2: SGHTA, FQGNSA. The CDR3 sequence is 14 residues long. V was clipped by 5 bases and J by 2 bases; unmatched bases: 3.

This clonotype has ten or more counts. The V and J genes are TRBV4-2 and TRBJ1-6; tentatively, D is TRBD1 (5 bases). The CDR3 loop spans 16 amino acids. Deletions cut 0 bases from V and 6 bases from J, with 12 bases between. Germline CDR1 reads LGHNA; CDR2 reads YNFKEQ. CDR3 DNA sequence: TGTGCCAGCAGCCAAGATCGAGGGGCTGGTAATTCACCCCTCCACTTT. Amino acid sequence: CASSQDRGAGNSPLHF.

This clonotype was picked up many times. This chain uses TRBV6-5 with TRBJ2-7; 7 nucleotides line up with TRBD1. CDR1 MNHEY and CDR2 SVGAGI come from the germline V gene. This CDR3 contains 16 residues. V lost 2 bases to trimming and J lost 4 bases; unmatched junction nucleotides: 11. The CDR3 coding sequence is TGTGCCAGCAGTTACCGACAGGGACGTCGTGGGTACGAGCAGTACTTC. Translated, it gives CASSYRQGRRGYEQYF.

This clonotype was picked up many times. The chain links TRBV10-2 to TRBJ2-1; no clear D. V was trimmed by 3 bases and J by 7 bases, leaving 16 bases between them. CDR1 is WSHSY, CDR2 SAAADI, per germline. CDR3 length: 15 amino acids. The CDR3 is CASSDELLRDNEQFF. Written as DNA, the CDR3 is TGCGCCAGCAGTGACGAGCTACTCCGCGATAATGAGCAGTTCTTC.

The gene calls are TRBV7-2 and TRBJ2-7; 7 bases are shared with TRBD1. V lost 1 base and J lost 8; bases outside the gene matches: 5. Germline lookup yields CDR1 SGHTA and CDR2 FQGNSA. The CDR3 totals 13 residues. CDR3 DNA: TGTGCCAGCAGCTTAGAGACAGGGAGCAAGCAGTACGTC. The encoded protein is CASSLETGSKQYV.